The next 5 T cell receptor beta chains were all read from a single sample in a study of blood T cell repertoires in COVID-19. Sequencing used immunoSEQ multiplex PCR; TCRdb keeps in-frame clones, though not all of them. Of about 200,000 clones listed, 70% to 90% were seen once; the top ten hold 3% to 3.5%. The sequencing sample was made of peripheral blood. Receptors were obtained from a man in his fifties or sixties with acute or convalescent COVID-19.

This clone was recorded once. Other DNA variants within this sample encode the same CDR3. The V gene is TRBV12-3 or TRBV12-4, the J gene TRBJ2-7, with D unresolved. This CDR3 spans 13 amino acids. Trimming took off 1 base at V and 1 base at J, with 5 bases between the two ends. The CDR3 DNA is TGTGCCAGCAGTTTAGGCAGTTCCTACGAGCAGTACTTC. This translates into CASSLGSSYEQYF.

Only one count was recorded for this clone. V gene TRBV5-1 combines with J gene TRBJ1-1, with D possibly being TRBD1 (5 bases). From germline, CDR1 is SGHRS and CDR2 YFSETQ. V was shortened by 0 bases and J by 3 bases, with 12 bases between the two germline ends. This CDR3 contains 15 residues. This CDR3 is CASSLGYTGDTEAFF. The CDR3, as DNA: TGCGCCAGCAGCTTGGGCTACACGGGGGACACTGAAGCTTTCTTT.

The chain combines TRBV6-6 with TRBJ1-1; no definite D call. Germline V lookup: CDR1 MNHNY, CDR2 SVGAGI (reference sequence). Trimming left V 7 bases short and J 1 base short, with 19 bases between. This CDR3 is built from 16 residues. For the CDR3, the DNA is TGTGCCAGCACCAACGCGGCCCGGGGAAGGAACACTGAAGCTTTCTTT. Its protein is CASTNAARGRNTEAFF.

The CDR3 here is CAPPPTVLYGYTF. Written as DNA, the CDR3 is TGTGCCCCTCCCCCAACAGTCCTTTATGGCTACACCTTC. This rearrangement joins TRBV21-1 to TRBJ1-2; the table names TRBD1, a call not compared with the DNA. TRBV21-1 is annotated as a pseudogene. The CDR3 is made up of 13 amino acids.

The V and J genes are TRBV7-8 and TRBJ1-3, with 7 bases aligning to TRBD1. This CDR3 is 16 amino acids long. Germline loops: CDR1 SGHVS, CDR2 FQNEAQ. V trimming: 7 bases; J trimming: 0 bases; junction bases outside the gene matches: 9. The CDR3 nucleotides are TGTGCCAGCACCCAATTGACAGGGTTCTCTGGAAACACCATATATTTT. As protein: CASTQLTGFSGNTIYF.